These 30 T cell receptor beta chains share one sample of origin, sequenced in a study of T cells in Graves' hyperthyroidism and ophthalmopathy. TCR beta CDR3 sequences were amplified from RNA transcripts. Carried out on the TCR CDR3, a first-round RT-PCR used the HTBI primer set. Via MiXCR, TCRdb re-called the multiplex PCR reads, giving one row per CDR3 protein. The sample has about 610,000 distinct CDR3 sequences; roughly 15% are singletons. The sample taken for sequencing was blood. The receptors here all came from a woman aged 40 to 50 with Graves' ophthalmopathy.

This clonotype appeared many times. J is TRBJ1-1 and V is TRBV20-1; 8 bases are shared with TRBD1. The CDR3 loop spans 13 amino acids. The V and J ends lost 6 bases and 8 bases, in that order; junction bases with no gene match: 11. In germline, CDR1 is DFQATT, CDR2 SNEGSKA (reference sequence). CDR3 protein: CSAEAVRGREAFF. The DNA for the CDR3 is TGCAGTGCAGAGGCGGTCAGGGGGCGGGAAGCTTTCTTT.

The V gene is TRBV11-2, the J gene TRBJ2-7, with D possibly TRBD2 on 7 matching bases. The CDR3 sequence is 18 residues long. The V gene's germline CDR1 is SGHAT and CDR2 FQNNGV. V lost 0 bases to trimming and J lost 1 base, with 19 bases between them. The CDR3 DNA is TGTGCCAGCAGCTTAGATGGTTGGGGGGGCGGAGCATCCTACGAGCAGTACTTC. Protein sequence: CASSLDGWGGGASYEQYF.

This clonotype has more than one count but fewer than ten. This chain connects TRBV7-6 to TRBJ2-7, with unresolved D. The V end was cut by 3 bases, the J end by 0 bases, with 9 bases between. The CDR3 runs to 14 residues. Per germline, CDR1 SGHVS and CDR2 FNYEAQ. The CDR3 DNA follows: TGTGCCAGCAGCTTTAATACAGCCTCCTACGAGCAGTACTTC. Translated, it gives CASSFNTASYEQYF.

The CDR3 region has the DNA TGTGCCAGCAGCATCTACGCCGGACTAGGACCGCAAGAGACCCAGTACTTC. It translates to CASSIYAGLGPQETQYF. This chain links TRBV28 with TRBJ2-5, with 7 bases that match TRBD2. This CDR3 is built from 17 residues. After removal of 6 bases from V and 2 bases from J, the junction contained 15 bases not matched to a gene. Germline CDR1 is MDHEN and CDR2 is SYDVKM.

Ten or more counts support this clonotype. The chain employs TRBV7-9 and TRBJ2-7, with a weak D call TRBD2 (6 bases). Germline lookup yields CDR1 SEHNR and CDR2 FQNEAQ (reference sequence). The CDR3 sequence is 14 residues long. V lost 3 bases, J lost 2 bases, and 11 bases lay in between. CDR3 loop: CASSFGGNTYEQYF. DNA of the CDR3: TGTGCCAGCAGCTTCGGCGGGAATACCTACGAGCAGTACTTC.

In DNA form, the CDR3 reads TGTGCCAGCAGCGTAGGAGGATATTCCGGAACCTACGAGCAGTACTTC. Residues: CASSVGGYSGTYEQYF. The chain joins TRBV9 to TRBJ2-7; D uncertain. This CDR3 comprises 16 residues. V dropped 0 bases and J dropped 2 bases, with 15 bases sitting between them. The germline gives CDR1 SGDLS, CDR2 YYNGEE.

This clonotype was counted ten times or more. The gene calls are TRBV11-2 and TRBJ2-5, with D possibly being TRBD1 (5 bases). CDR3 length equals 16 residues. Germline V lookup: CDR1 SGHAT, CDR2 FQNNGV. The germline V and J ends were trimmed by 1 base and 2 bases, with 14 bases remaining between them. The CDR3 DNA sequence: TGTGCCAGCAGCTTAGTAGGGTCGGACACTCAAGAGACCCAGTACTTC. Translation: CASSLVGSDTQETQYF. The whole variable domain, filled in from reference TRBV11-2 and TRBJ2-5, reads EAGVAQSPRYKIIEKRQSVAFWCNPISGHATLYWYQQILGQGPKLLIQFQNNGVVDDSQLPKDRFSAERLKGVDSTLKIQPAKLEDSAVYLCASSLVGSDTQETQYFGPGTRLLVL.

This chain joins TRBV6-2 or TRBV6-3 and TRBJ1-6, with a possible D match to TRBD1 (5 bases). Germline values: CDR1 MNHEY, CDR2 SVGEGT. V gave up 3 bases and J gave up 7 bases, with 10 bases separating them. The CDR3 is made up of 14 amino acids. The CDR3 nucleotides are TGTGCCAGCAGTTATCGGACAACAAATTCACCCCTCCACTTT. It codes for CASSYRTTNSPLHF.

This clonotype was observed at least ten times. This sequence joins TRBV6-1 and TRBJ1-3; no firm D call. The CDR3 runs 15 residues. Trimming removed 5 bases at V and 0 bases at J, with 11 bases between. CDR1 is MNHNS, CDR2 SASEGT, per germline. CDR3 protein: CASSPTQSSGNTIYF. As DNA, the CDR3 is TGTGCCAGCAGTCCAACCCAGAGCTCTGGAAACACCATATATTTT.

The V call is TRBV6-1, the J call TRBJ2-7; TRBD1 matches 7 bases. Germline V lookup: CDR1 MNHNS, CDR2 SASEGT. The CDR3 spans 12 residues. The V and J ends lost 9 bases and 4 bases, in that order; junction bases with no gene match: 6. The chain's CDR3 is CARDRRLYEQYF. In DNA, the CDR3 is TGTGCCAGGGACAGGAGGTTGTACGAGCAGTACTTC.

This clonotype was seen many times. CDR3 region: CATSARLGVRVEQYF. Here the CDR3 DNA reads TGTGCCACCAGCGCACGGCTGGGCGTGAGGGTCGAGCAGTACTTC. V and J are TRBV15 and TRBJ2-7; maybe TRBD2 (5 bases). Germline CDR1 and CDR2: LNHNV and YYDKDF (reference sequence). Trimming took 5 bases from V and 6 from J, leaving 20 bases between them. There are 15 residues in the CDR3. Combining the CDR3 with reference TRBV15 and TRBJ2-7 gives the whole variable domain DAMVIQNPRYQVTQFGKPVTLSCSQTLNHNVMYWYQQKSSQAPKLLFHYYDKDFNNEADTPDNFQSRRPNTSFCFLDIRSPGLGDTAMYLCATSARLGVRVEQYFGPGTRLTVT.

This clonotype was detected ten times or more. The CDR3 loop reads CASSLQGIRNQPQHF. In DNA, the CDR3 is TGTGCCAGCAGTTTACAGGGAATTCGGAATCAGCCCCAGCATTTT. The rearrangement links TRBV28 to TRBJ1-5; perhaps TRBD1 as D (5 bases). This CDR3 is built from 15 residues. With 2 bases removed from V and 4 bases from J, the gap between germline ends came to 12 bases. The germline CDR1 and CDR2 sequences are MDHEN and SYDVKM.

This clonotype was observed at least ten times. The DNA for the CDR3 is TGCAGTGCTAGTGGGGGAGATCTCGGGGAGCTGTTTTTT. Its translation is CSASGGDLGELFF. V is TRBV20-1 and J is TRBJ2-2; the D call may be TRBD1 or TRBD2 (5 bases each). V lost 3 bases to trimming and J lost 7 bases, with 12 bases between them. The CDR3 covers 13 residues. Per the germline V gene, CDR1 is DFQATT and CDR2 is SNEGSKA (reference sequence).

The V and J genes are TRBV19 and TRBJ2-2; no clear D. Germline values: CDR1 LNHDA, CDR2 SQIVND (reference sequence). The V and J ends lost 5 bases and 4 bases respectively, with 14 bases between them. CDR3 length equals 15 residues. CDR3 region: CASSPLRSGTGELFF. Written as DNA, the CDR3 is TGTGCCAGTAGTCCCCTCCGCAGTGGCACCGGGGAGCTGTTTTTT.

Many counts were recorded for this clonotype. This chain uses TRBV27 with TRBJ1-2, with D hard to call. The V gene lost 7 bases and the J gene lost 2 bases, with 14 bases spanning the gap. The CDR3 is 14 amino acids. Germline CDR1 reads MNHEY; CDR2 reads SMNVEV (reference sequence). CDR3 protein: CASKPLRGNYGYTF. The CDR3 bases are TGTGCCAGCAAACCCCTTCGGGGAAACTATGGCTACACCTTC.

The chain links TRBV10-3 to TRBJ2-7; 8 bases agree with TRBD1. The V and J ends lost 3 bases and 2 bases, in that order; junction bases with no gene match: 6. The CDR3 is made up of 15 amino acids. The germline gives CDR1 ENHRY, CDR2 SYGVKD. This CDR3 is CAISDHGQGPYEQYF. CDR3 nucleotide sequence: TGTGCCATCAGTGACCATGGACAGGGCCCCTACGAGCAGTACTTC.

There are many counts of this clonotype. The rearrangement uses TRBV2 and TRBJ1-1, with a tentative D call TRBD1 (6 bases). The germline V gene encodes CDR1 SNHLY and CDR2 FYNNEI. V lost 2 bases and J 4 bases, leaving 8 bases between the germline ends. CDR3 size: 13 residues. CDR3 loop: CASSEQGSTEAFF. CDR3 nucleotide sequence: TGTGCCAGCAGTGAACAGGGGAGCACTGAAGCTTTCTTT.

The chain carries TRBV29-1 and TRBJ1-1; D not certain. The CDR3 extends over 16 amino acids. V was cut by 1 base and J by 1 base, with 16 bases left in between. Germline assignment: CDR1 SQVTM and CDR2 ANQGSEA. The CDR3 loop reads CSVEGGGVWGNTEAFF. For the CDR3, the DNA is TGCAGCGTTGAAGGGGGTGGGGTTTGGGGGAACACTGAAGCTTTCTTT.

This clonotype was seen ten or more times. V and J are TRBV20-1 and TRBJ2-5, with D possibly TRBD1 on 6 matching bases. The CDR3 spans 13 residues. CDR1 is DFQATT, CDR2 SNEGSKA, per germline (reference sequence). V lost 5 bases and J lost 1, with 11 bases in between. This chain's CDR3 is CSAFQGSQETQYF. As DNA, the CDR3 is TGCAGTGCTTTCCAGGGGTCCCAAGAGACCCAGTACTTC.

This clonotype was picked up many times. The CDR3 protein is CASSFHLAGAYEQYF. The CDR3, as DNA: TGTGCCAGCAGTTTCCATTTAGCGGGAGCTTACGAGCAGTACTTC. The chain employs TRBV27 and TRBJ2-7; 9 bases line up with TRBD2. Germline CDR1 MNHEY, CDR2 SMNVEV (reference sequence). This CDR3 is built from 15 residues. With V trimmed by 3 bases and J by 4 bases, 7 bases remained unmatched.

This clonotype occurred many times. This chain links TRBV3-1 with TRBJ2-5, with TRBD2 matching 7 bases. J gave up 2 bases and V 3 bases, and 3 bases lay outside the gene matches. The length of the CDR3 is 14 residues. The germline gives CDR1 LGHDT, CDR2 YNNKEL (reference sequence). The CDR3 bases are TGTGCCAGCAGCCAGCAGCGGGGTCAAGAGACCCAGTACTTC. This translates into CASSQQRGQETQYF.

This clonotype has a count of ten or more. This rearrangement joins TRBV6-5 to TRBJ1-5; D may be TRBD1 (6 bases). Germline assignment: CDR1 MNHEY and CDR2 SVGAGI. V shed 7 bases and J shed 2 bases, with 12 bases lying between them. The length of the CDR3 is 14 residues. The CDR3 loop is CASIQRGGNQPQHF. Written as DNA, the CDR3 is TGTGCCAGCATCCAAAGGGGGGGCAATCAGCCCCAGCATTTT.

This chain joins TRBV10-3 and TRBJ2-7; D gene uncertain. CDR1 and CDR2 from the germline V gene are ENHRY and SYGVKD. This CDR3 has 12 amino acids. Trimming shortened V by 8 bases and J by 0 bases, and 8 bases separated the two germline ends. The DNA of the CDR3 is TGTGCCATCTTGGCCGACTCCTACGAGCAGTACTTC. This sequence encodes CAILADSYEQYF.

The V and J genes are TRBV6-2 or TRBV6-3 and TRBJ2-6, with TRBD1 as a possible D gene (6 bases). Trimming pared 4 bases from V and 1 base from J, leaving 17 bases between. This CDR3 has 18 amino acids. Germline V CDR1 and CDR2: MNHEY, SVGEGT. CDR3: CASSCTTQGPSGANVLTF. The CDR3 DNA reads as TGTGCCAGCAGTTGCACGACACAGGGCCCATCTGGGGCCAACGTCCTGACTTTC.

This clonotype came up once. The chain is built from TRBV2 and TRBJ1-2; the D gene is possibly TRBD1 (6 bases). This CDR3 is built from 14 residues. Germline lookup yields CDR1 SNHLY and CDR2 FYNNEI. Trimming took off 3 bases at V and 2 bases at J, with 10 bases between the two ends. As DNA, the CDR3 is TGTGCCAGCAGTGACGGGGGCCGGAACTATGGCTACACCTTC. This encodes CASSDGGRNYGYTF.

This clonotype was found many times. This chain links TRBV6-1 with TRBJ2-5; no reliable D call. The germline V gene has CDR1 MNHNS and CDR2 SASEGT. There are 15 residues in the CDR3. Trimming removed 4 bases from V and 2 bases from J, with 14 bases in between. The CDR3 DNA reads as TGTGCCAGCAGTGTCTCTATCTCGGCGCAAGAGACCCAGTACTTC. This codes for CASSVSISAQETQYF.

The chain recombines TRBV12-3 or TRBV12-4 with TRBJ1-5; no reliable D call. The CDR3 loop spans 14 amino acids. Trimming pared 2 bases from V and 7 bases from J, leaving 12 bases between. CDR3 nucleotide sequence: TGTGCCAGCAGTTTATTGGTGACCGGGCAGCCCCAGCATTTT. It encodes CASSLLVTGQPQHF.

The rearrangement links TRBV15 to TRBJ2-7; weak D call: TRBD2 (6 bases). CDR1 and CDR2 from the germline V gene are LNHNV and YYDKDF (reference sequence). Trimming took off 5 bases at V and 4 bases at J, with 12 bases between the two ends. This CDR3 has 13 residues. The CDR3 DNA reads TGTGCCACCAGCGAGGGAGGAGGGTACGAGCAGTACTTC. This sequence encodes CATSEGGGYEQYF.

In this sample, this clonotype turned up many times. The chain has TRBV7-9 and TRBJ1-2; 7 bases match TRBD1. The CDR3 spans 13 residues. V lost 0 bases to trimming and J lost 7 bases; unmatched junction nucleotides: 2. The germline gives CDR1 SEHNR, CDR2 FQNEAQ (reference sequence). This chain's CDR3 is CASSLATGTGYTF. In DNA, the CDR3 is TGTGCCAGCAGCTTAGCGACAGGGACTGGCTACACCTTC.

This chain links TRBV6-2 or TRBV6-3 with TRBJ2-7; D is ambiguous. In germline, CDR1 is MNHEY, CDR2 SVGEGT. Trimming removed 11 bases from V and 7 bases from J, with 15 bases in between. The CDR3 consists of 11 residues. The DNA of the CDR3 is TGTGCCGTTAGCAGCTCCCGGGAGCAGTACTTC. Its translation is CAVSSSREQYF.